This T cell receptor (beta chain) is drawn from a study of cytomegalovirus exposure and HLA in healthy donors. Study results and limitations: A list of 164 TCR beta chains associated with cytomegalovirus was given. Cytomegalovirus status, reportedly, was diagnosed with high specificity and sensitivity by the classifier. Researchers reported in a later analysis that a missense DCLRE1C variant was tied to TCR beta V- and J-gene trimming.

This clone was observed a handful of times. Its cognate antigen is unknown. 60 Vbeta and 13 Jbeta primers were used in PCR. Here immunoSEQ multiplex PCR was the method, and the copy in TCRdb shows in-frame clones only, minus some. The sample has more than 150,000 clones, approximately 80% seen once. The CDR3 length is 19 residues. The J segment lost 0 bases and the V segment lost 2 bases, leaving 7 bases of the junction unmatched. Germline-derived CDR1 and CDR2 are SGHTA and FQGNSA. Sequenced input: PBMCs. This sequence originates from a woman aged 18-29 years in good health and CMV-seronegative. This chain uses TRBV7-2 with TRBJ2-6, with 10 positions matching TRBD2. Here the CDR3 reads CASSLLGTSVSSGANVLTF. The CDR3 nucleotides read TGTGCCAGCAGCTTACTTGGGACTAGCGTTAGCTCTGGGGCCAACGTCCTGACTTTC.